Listed below are T cell receptor beta chains from one sample, sequenced in a study of T cell responses to AZD1222 COVID-19 vaccine. Data came from immunoSEQ multiplex PCR; TCRdb stores just in-frame clones and leaves some out. The data show 150,000 to 200,000 clones, around 92% seen once. Sequenced material: peripheral blood, taken on day 0 of MenACWY control vaccination. The receptors originated from an adult in good health. The CDR3 runs from the conserved cysteine through the conserved F or W. A clone size is listed for some rows: how often the clone was seen (once, few, many), or a class if it is expanded.

TRBV19,TRBJ1-1,-,CASSISGGAGTEAFF
TRBV5-5,TRBJ2-7,-,CASSLTSYEQYF
TRBV9,TRBJ1-5,-,CASSVREGGGPQHF
TRBV28,TRBJ1-1,-,CASSLYGVWNTEAFF
TRBV29-1,TRBJ2-3,-,CSARRGNSDTQYF
TRBV9,TRBJ2-3,-,CASSVGGSEVDTQYF
TRBV21-1,TRBJ1-3,few,CASSTSGSRDRGPLSGNTIYF
TRBV18,TRBJ1-1,-,CASSPLGQMNTEAFF
TRBV18,TRBJ1-6,-,CASSPPGRIAGRDLSPLHF
TRBV6-6,TRBJ2-7,-,CASSYSEYEQYF
TRBV5-3,TRBJ1-5,-,CARSKDRDIKPQHF
TRBV29-1,TRBJ1-3,-,CSVGTDVGNTIYF
TRBV4-1,TRBJ2-3,-,CASSRSGGRGSTDTQYF
TRBV7-9,TRBJ1-5,-,CASSTDGRLDQPQHF
TRBV7-3,TRBJ1-6,-,CASSLQTTNSPLHF
TRBV6-2/TRBV6-3,TRBJ2-3,-,CASSRSPKSADTQYF
TRBV19,TRBJ2-7,-,CASSILTSGRYEQYF
TRBV3-1/TRBV3-2,TRBJ1-2,few,CASSLRDNYGYTF
TRBV28,TRBJ2-6,-,CASRTEPNVLTF
TRBV3-1/TRBV3-2,TRBJ1-1,-,CASSQGFRNTEAFF
TRBV7-8,TRBJ2-7,-,CASSLAPRHSYEQYF
TRBV19,TRBJ2-7,-,CASSIGTGAEQYF
TRBV10-3,TRBJ2-3,-,CAISDGRRGDTQYF
TRBV27,TRBJ1-1,-,CASSPTLGTGNTEAFF
TRBV29-1,TRBJ1-1,-,CSPGGTEAFF
TRBV19,TRBJ2-2,-,CASSKVLRRSNTGELFF
TRBV11-2,TRBJ1-5,-,CASSLGREQPQHF
TRBV4-2,TRBJ2-1,-,CASSQDSRLPSSYNEQFF
TRBV6-5,TRBJ2-3,-,CASKWTSGRNTQYF
TRBV7-2,TRBJ1-4,-,CASRQGMGAGKLFF
TRBV28,TRBJ1-1,-,CASSLWEGNTEAFF
TRBV6-5,TRBJ2-1,-,CASSYGLDSWFF
TRBV19,TRBJ1-2,-,CASRSGGSGYTF
TRBV9,TRBJ2-6,-,CASSVGGSHSGANVLTF
TRBV6-5,TRBJ2-7,-,CASSGGRQPYEQYF
TRBV15,TRBJ1-6,-,CATRTGQINSPLHF
TRBV15,TRBJ1-5,once,CATSSRGFGNQPQHF
TRBV9,TRBJ1-1,-,CASSVVTLNTEAFF
TRBV7-9,TRBJ2-2,-,CASSFGTETGELFF
TRBV7-8,TRBJ1-1,-,CASSLDPVTEAFF
TRBV6-5,TRBJ2-7,-,CASSPGIATYEQYF
TRBV4-1,TRBJ1-2,-,CASSRGIHDGYTF
TRBV11-2,TRBJ2-7,-,CASSTTRGGSYEQYF
TRBV3-1/TRBV3-2,TRBJ2-3,once,CASSPISTGEGDTQYF
TRBV12-3/TRBV12-4,TRBJ1-2,-,CASSYRGGEGYTF
TRBV7-3,TRBJ2-1,once,CASSLGYGSTNEQFF
TRBV28,TRBJ2-2,-,CASSLLLAGTGELFF
TRBV4-2,TRBJ1-4,-,CASRRGGNTNEKLFF